Listed below are T cell receptor beta chains from one sample, sequenced in a study of cytomegalovirus exposure and HLA in healthy donors. The repertoire was sequenced with immunoSEQ multiplex PCR; TCRdb's copy has only in-frame clones and lacks some. The sample lists 150,000 to 200,000 clones; roughly 73% were seen once. Sequencing was done on a sample of PBMCs. The receptors were sampled from a male donor in good health and CMV-seronegative. Both conserved end residues are part of each CDR3. D genes are given only for firm matches. Expanded clones get a size class; other rows say once, few or many, or leave the size out.

j_call cdr3_length clone_size d_call v_call cdr3_aa cdr3_nt
TRBJ1-2 14 - - TRBV5-6 CASSFRQGSDGYTF TGTGCCAGCAGCTTTCGGCAGGGTTCTGATGGCTACACCTTC
TRBJ2-7 11 - TRBD1 TRBV5-6 CASSLDRAQYF TGTGCCAGCAGCCTCGACAGGGCCCAGTACTTC
TRBJ2-1 13 - TRBD2 TRBV29-1 CSVVPSGVYEQFF TGCAGCGTTGTTCCTAGCGGGGTCTATGAGCAGTTCTTC
TRBJ2-3 15 - TRBD2 TRBV11-1 CASSGLAGGSDTQYF TGTGCCAGCAGCGGACTAGCGGGAGGGTCAGATACGCAGTATTTT
TRBJ2-1 13 - - TRBV2 CASSLTGESVQFF TGTGCCAGCAGTCTAACCGGGGAGTCGGTGCAGTTCTTC
TRBJ1-2 13 few - TRBV9 CASSQQPNYGYTF TGTGCCAGCAGCCAACAGCCTAACTATGGCTACACCTTC
TRBJ1-5 12 - TRBD1 TRBV5-4 CASSVQGQPQHF TGTGCCAGCAGCGTACAGGGGCAGCCCCAGCATTTT
TRBJ2-7 15 - - TRBV27 CASSPRQLQAAEQYF TGTGCCAGCAGTCCACGGCAACTTCAGGCCGCCGAGCAGTACTTC
TRBJ2-1 13 - - TRBV7-2 CASASGQYNEQFF TGTGCCAGCGCCTCAGGACAGTACAATGAGCAGTTCTTC
TRBJ2-1 17 - TRBD2 TRBV27 CASSAWGGPSSYNEQFF TGTGCCAGCAGCGCCTGGGGGGGACCCAGCTCCTACAATGAGCAGTTCTTC
TRBJ1-5 15 - - TRBV19 CASSIFGGFDQPQHF TGTGCCAGTAGTATCTTTGGGGGGTTCGATCAGCCCCAGCATTTT
TRBJ1-1 15 - - TRBV19 CASSIPGGRGTEAFF TGTGCCAGTAGTATACCGGGGGGCAGGGGCACTGAAGCTTTCTTT
TRBJ1-5 14 - - TRBV19 CASSIYGGDQPQHF TGTGCCAGTAGTATATATGGGGGCGATCAGCCCCAGCATTTT
TRBJ2-3 15 - TRBD2 TRBV2 CASSEPGGATDTQYF TGTGCCAGCAGTGAACCCGGGGGGGCCACAGATACGCAGTATTTT
TRBJ2-3 13 - TRBD1 TRBV29-1 CSVAPQGADTQYF TGCAGCGTTGCCCCACAGGGGGCAGATACGCAGTATTTT
TRBJ2-5 13 once - TRBV6-1 CASSFGWQETQYF TGTGCCAGCAGTTTCGGGTGGCAAGAGACCCAGTACTTC
TRBJ2-1 15 - TRBD1 TRBV2 CASRDRAKSYNEQFF TGTGCCAGCAGGGACAGGGCGAAGTCCTACAATGAGCAGTTCTTC
TRBJ2-5 14 - - TRBV6-5 CASSYSHGQETQYF TGTGCCAGCAGTTACTCCCACGGCCAAGAGACCCAGTACTTC
TRBJ2-2 15 - TRBD2 TRBV9 CASSAGLGIIGELFF TGTGCCAGCAGCGCGGGACTAGGGATTATTGGGGAGCTGTTTTTT
TRBJ1-2 15 - - TRBV2 CASSESGAGSYGYTF TGTGCCAGCAGTGAGAGCGGGGCTGGAAGCTATGGCTACACCTTC
TRBJ2-3 17 - TRBD2 TRBV7-2 CASSLASTSGNTDTQYF TGTGCCAGCAGCTTAGCCTCGACTAGCGGGAACACAGATACGCAGTATTTT
TRBJ1-1 14 - - TRBV21-1 CASNQGPGGTEAFF TGTGCCAGCAATCAGGGGCCAGGGGGGACTGAAGCTTTCTTT
TRBJ2-6 17 - - TRBV21-1 CASSKWRGQTGANVLTF TGTGCCAGCAGCAAATGGCGGGGACAGACTGGGGCCAACGTCCTGACTTTC
TRBJ2-1 16 once TRBD2 TRBV4-3 CASSQDRASGSNEQFF TGCGCCAGCAGCCAAGATCGCGCTAGCGGGAGCAATGAGCAGTTCTTC
TRBJ2-5 14 - TRBD2 TRBV19 CASSSQAGVETQYF TGTGCCAGTAGTTCCCAAGCGGGGGTAGAGACCCAGTACTTC
TRBJ2-2 15 once TRBD1 TRBV6-6 CASKPGQGNTGELFF TGTGCCAGCAAACCGGGACAGGGTAACACCGGGGAGCTGTTTTTT
TRBJ1-5 14 - TRBD1 TRBV28 CASSLYDRALPQHF TGTGCCAGCAGTTTATACGACAGGGCTCTACCCCAGCATTTT
TRBJ2-3 17 once TRBD1 TRBV7-2 CASSWGTAYTSTDTQYF TGTGCCAGCAGCTGGGGGACAGCCTATACTAGCACAGATACGCAGTATTTT
TRBJ1-5 16 few - TRBV4-3 CASSQNTGHSNQPQHF TGCGCCAGCAGCCAAAATACAGGCCATAGCAATCAGCCCCAGCATTTT
TRBJ1-5 14 - TRBD1 TRBV6-5 CASREGTVNQPQHF TGTGCCAGCAGGGAAGGGACAGTCAATCAGCCCCAGCATTTT
TRBJ1-5 16 few TRBD1 TRBV28 CASSPPGQGGNQPQHF TGTGCCAGCAGCCCGCCCGGACAGGGGGGCAATCAGCCCCAGCATTTT
TRBJ2-1 12 - - TRBV27 CASSSNFHEQFF TGTGCCAGCAGTTCCAACTTCCATGAGCAGTTCTTC
TRBJ2-3 15 - - TRBV9 CASSALVGAGDTQYF TGTGCCAGCAGCGCCCTGGTTGGGGCTGGAGATACGCAGTATTTT